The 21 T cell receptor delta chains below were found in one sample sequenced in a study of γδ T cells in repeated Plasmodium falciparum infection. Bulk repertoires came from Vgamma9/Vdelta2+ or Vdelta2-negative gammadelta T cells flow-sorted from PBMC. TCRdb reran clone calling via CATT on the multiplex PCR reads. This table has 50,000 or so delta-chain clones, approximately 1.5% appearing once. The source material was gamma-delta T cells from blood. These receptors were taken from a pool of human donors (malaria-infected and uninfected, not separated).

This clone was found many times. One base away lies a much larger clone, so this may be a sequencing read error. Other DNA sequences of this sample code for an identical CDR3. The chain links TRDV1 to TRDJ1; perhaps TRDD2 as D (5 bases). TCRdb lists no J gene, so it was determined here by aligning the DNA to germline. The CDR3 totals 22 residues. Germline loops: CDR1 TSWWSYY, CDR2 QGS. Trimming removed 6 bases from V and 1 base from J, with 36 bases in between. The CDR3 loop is CALGDYHRPTYDWTGATDKLIF. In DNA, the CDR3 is TGTGCTCTTGGTGACTACCACCGCCCTACGTACGATTGGACGGGCGCCACCGATAAACTCATCTTT.

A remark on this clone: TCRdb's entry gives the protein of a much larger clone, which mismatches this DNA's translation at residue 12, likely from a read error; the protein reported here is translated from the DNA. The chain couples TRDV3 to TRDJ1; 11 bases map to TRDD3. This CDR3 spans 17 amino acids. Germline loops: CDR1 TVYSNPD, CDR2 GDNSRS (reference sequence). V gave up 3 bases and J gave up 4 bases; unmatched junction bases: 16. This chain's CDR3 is CAFARLRYWGICDKLIF. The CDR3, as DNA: TGTGCCTTCGCGCGCTTAAGGTACTGGGGGATATGCGATAAACTCATCTTT.

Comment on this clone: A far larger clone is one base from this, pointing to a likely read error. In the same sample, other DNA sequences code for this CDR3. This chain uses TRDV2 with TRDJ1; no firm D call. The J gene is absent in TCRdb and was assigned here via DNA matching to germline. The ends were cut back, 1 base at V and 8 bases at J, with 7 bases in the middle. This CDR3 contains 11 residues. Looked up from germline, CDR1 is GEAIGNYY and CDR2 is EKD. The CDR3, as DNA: TGTGCCTGTGACACTGGGTCCAAACTCATCTTT. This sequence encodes CACDTGSKLIF.

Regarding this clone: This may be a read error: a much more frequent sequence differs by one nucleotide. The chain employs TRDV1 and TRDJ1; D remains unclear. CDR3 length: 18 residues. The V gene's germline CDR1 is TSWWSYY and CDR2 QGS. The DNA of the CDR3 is TGTGCTCTTGGGTGTTCTCCCTCGTCGTGGAATTACACCGATAGACTCATCTTT. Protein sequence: CALGCSPSSWNYTDRLIF.

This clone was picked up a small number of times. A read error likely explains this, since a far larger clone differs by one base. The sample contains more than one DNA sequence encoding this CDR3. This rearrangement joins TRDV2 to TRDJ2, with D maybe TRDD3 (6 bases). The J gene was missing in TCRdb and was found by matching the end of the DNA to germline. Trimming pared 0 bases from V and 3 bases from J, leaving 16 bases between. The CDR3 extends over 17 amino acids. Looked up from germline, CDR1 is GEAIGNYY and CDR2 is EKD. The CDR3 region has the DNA TGTGCCTGTGACACCGTACTGGGAACGAATCTGACAGCACAACTCTTCTTT. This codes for CACDTVLGTNLTAQLFF.

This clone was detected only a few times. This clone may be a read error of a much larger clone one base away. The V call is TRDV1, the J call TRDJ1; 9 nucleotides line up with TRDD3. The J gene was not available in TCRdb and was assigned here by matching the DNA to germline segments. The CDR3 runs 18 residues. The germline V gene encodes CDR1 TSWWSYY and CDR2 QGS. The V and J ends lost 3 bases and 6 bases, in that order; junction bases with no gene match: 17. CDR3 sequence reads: CALGDLKAWGISGHKLIF. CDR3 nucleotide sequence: TGTGCTCTTGGGGACCTTAAAGCGTGGGGGATAAGCGGGCATAAACTCATCTTT.

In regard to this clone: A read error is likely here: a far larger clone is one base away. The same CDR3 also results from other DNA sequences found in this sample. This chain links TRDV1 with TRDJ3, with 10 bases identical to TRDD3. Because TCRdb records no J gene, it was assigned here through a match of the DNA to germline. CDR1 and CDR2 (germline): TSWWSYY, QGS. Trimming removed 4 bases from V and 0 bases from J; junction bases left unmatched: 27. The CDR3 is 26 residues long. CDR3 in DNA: TGTGCTCTTGGGGGAACTAAAGTCCAGAAGGGGGATACGCTTAGGGAGTTCTCCTGGGACACCCGACAGATGTTTTTC. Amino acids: CALGGTKVQKGDTLREFSWDTRQMFF.

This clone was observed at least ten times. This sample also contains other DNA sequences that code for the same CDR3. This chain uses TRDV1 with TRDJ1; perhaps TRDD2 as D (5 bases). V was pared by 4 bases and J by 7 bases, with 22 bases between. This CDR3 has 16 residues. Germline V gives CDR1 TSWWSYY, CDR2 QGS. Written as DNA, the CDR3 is TGTGCTCTTGGGGTTTTCGCCCGGCCTCTCCCTTCTAAACTCATCTTT. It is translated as CALGVFARPLPSKLIF.

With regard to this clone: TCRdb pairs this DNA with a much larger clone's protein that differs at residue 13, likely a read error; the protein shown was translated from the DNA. The chain's CDR3 is CALGECFWERSYADKLIF. DNA of the CDR3: TGTGCTCTTGGGGAATGCTTCTGGGAGCGAAGCTACGCCGATAAACTCATCTTT. The rearrangement uses TRDV1 and TRDJ1; a possible D gene is TRDD3 (5 bases). No J gene was available from TCRdb, and it was assigned here by a germline match of the DNA. Germline V gene lookup returns CDR1 TSWWSYY and CDR2 QGS. Trimming shortened V by 2 bases and J by 3 bases, and 22 bases separated the two germline ends. The CDR3 extends over 18 amino acids.

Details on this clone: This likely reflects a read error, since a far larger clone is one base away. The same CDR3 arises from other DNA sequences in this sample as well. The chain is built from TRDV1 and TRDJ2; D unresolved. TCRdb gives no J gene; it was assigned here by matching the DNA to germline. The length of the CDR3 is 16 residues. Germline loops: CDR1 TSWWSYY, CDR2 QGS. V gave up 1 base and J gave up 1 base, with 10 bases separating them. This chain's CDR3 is CALGERITLLTAQLFF. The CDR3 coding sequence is TGTGCTCTTGGGGAACGAATCACCCTTTTGACAGCACAACTCTTCTTT.

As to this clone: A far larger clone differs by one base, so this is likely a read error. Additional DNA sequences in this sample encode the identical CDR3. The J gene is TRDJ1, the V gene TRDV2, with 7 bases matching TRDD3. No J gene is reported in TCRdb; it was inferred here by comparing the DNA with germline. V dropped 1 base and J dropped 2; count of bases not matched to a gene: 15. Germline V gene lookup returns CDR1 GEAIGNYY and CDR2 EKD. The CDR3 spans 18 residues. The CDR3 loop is CACDTLGAENLYTDKLIF. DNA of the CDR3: TGTGCCTGTGACACGCTGGGGGCTGAGAACTTGTATACCGATAAACTCATCTTT.

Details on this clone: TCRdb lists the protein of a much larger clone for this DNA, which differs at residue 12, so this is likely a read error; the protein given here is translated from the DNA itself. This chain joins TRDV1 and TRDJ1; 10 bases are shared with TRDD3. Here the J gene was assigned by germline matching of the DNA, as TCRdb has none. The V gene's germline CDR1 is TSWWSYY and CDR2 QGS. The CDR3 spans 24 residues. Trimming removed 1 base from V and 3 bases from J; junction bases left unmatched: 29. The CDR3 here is CALGERFVGLPALGDKGLSDKLIF. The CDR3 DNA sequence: TGTGCTCTTGGGGAACGGTTTGTAGGCCTTCCTGCTCTGGGGGATAAGGGTCTATCCGATAAACTCATCTTT.

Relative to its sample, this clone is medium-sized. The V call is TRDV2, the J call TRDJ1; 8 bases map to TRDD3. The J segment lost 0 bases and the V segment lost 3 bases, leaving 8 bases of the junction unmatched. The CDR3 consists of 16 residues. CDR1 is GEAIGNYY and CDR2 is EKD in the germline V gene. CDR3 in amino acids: CACDPVGDPYTDKLIF. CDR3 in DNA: TGTGCCTGTGACCCCGTGGGGGATCCGTACACCGATAAACTCATCTTT.

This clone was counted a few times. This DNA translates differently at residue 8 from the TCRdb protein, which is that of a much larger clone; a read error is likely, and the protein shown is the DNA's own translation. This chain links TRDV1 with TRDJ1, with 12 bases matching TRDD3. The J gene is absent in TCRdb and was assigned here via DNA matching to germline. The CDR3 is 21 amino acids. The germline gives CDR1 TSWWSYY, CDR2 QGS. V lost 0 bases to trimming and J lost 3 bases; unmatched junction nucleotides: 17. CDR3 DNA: TGTGCTCTTGGGGAACTAGCTTGGAGGGTGGTACTGGGGGATACCGCCGATAAACTCATCTTT. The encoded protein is CALGELAWRVVLGDTADKLIF.

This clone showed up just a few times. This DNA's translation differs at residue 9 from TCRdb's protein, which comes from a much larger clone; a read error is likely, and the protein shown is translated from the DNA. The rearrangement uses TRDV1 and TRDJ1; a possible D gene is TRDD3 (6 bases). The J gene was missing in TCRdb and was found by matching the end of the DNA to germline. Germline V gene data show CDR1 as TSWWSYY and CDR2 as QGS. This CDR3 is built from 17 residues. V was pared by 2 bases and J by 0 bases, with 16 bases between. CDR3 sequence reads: CALGEYLGNLYTDKLIF. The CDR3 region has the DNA TGTGCTCTTGGGGAATATCTGGGGAATCTATACACCGATAAACTCATCTTT.

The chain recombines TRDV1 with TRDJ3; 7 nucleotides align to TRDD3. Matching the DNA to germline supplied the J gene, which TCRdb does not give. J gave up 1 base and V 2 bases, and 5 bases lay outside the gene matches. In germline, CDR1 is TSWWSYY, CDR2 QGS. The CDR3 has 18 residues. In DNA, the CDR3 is TGTGCTCTTGGGGAATTGGGTGGGGGATCCTGGGACACCCGACAGATGTTTTTC. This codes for CALGELGGGSWDTRQMFF.

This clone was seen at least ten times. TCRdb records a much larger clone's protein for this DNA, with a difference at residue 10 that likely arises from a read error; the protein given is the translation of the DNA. In DNA, the CDR3 is TGTGCCTCCTGGGGGATACGAACTAACGCCGATAAACTCATCTTT. This sequence encodes CASWGIRTNADKLIF. The genes are TRDV3 and TRDJ1; 12 bases are shared with TRDD3. Per the germline V gene, CDR1 is TVYSNPD and CDR2 is GDNSRS (reference sequence). The J segment lost 3 bases and the V segment lost 4 bases, leaving 9 bases of the junction unmatched. The CDR3 length is 15 residues. The full variable domain, completed using reference TRDV3 and TRDJ1, is CDKVTQSSPDQTVASGSEVVLLCTYDTVYSNPDLFWYRIRPDYSFQFVFYGDNSRSEGADFTQGRFSVKHILTQKAFHLVISPVRTEDSATYYCASWGIRTNADKLIFGKGTRVTVEP.

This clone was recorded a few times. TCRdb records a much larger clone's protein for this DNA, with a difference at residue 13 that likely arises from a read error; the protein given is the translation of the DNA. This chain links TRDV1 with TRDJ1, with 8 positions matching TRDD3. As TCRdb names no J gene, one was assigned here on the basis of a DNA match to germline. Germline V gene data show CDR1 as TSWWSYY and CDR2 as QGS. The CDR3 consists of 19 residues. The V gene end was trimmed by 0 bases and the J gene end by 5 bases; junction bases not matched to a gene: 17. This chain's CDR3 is CALGELAWALGDHRDKLIF. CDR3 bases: TGTGCTCTTGGGGAACTCGCCTGGGCTCTGGGGGACCATCGGGATAAACTCATCTTT.

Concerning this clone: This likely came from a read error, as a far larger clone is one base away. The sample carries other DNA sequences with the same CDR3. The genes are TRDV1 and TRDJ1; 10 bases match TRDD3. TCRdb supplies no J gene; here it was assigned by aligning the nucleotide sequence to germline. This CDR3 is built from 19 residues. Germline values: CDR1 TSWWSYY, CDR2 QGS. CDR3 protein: CALGELDLILLGDTDKLIF. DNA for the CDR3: TGTGCCCTTGGGGAACTAGACCTAATTCTACTGGGGGATACCGATAAACTCATCTTT.

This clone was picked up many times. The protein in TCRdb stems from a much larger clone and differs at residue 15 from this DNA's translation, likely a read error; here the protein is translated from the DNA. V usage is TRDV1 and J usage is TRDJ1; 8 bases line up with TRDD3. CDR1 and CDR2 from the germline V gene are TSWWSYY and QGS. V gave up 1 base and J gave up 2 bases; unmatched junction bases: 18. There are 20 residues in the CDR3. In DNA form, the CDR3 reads TGTGCTCTTGGGGAACCATGTCAGGAGGGGGATATAGAATCGACCGATAAACTCATCTTT. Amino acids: CALGEPCQEGDIESTDKLIF.

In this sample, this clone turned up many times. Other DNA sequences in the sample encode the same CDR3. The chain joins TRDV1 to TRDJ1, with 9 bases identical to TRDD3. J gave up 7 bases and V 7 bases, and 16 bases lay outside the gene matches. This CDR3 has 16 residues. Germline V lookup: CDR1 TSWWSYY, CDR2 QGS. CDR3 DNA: TGTGCTCTTGCCGTTGTCCGGGGGTGGGGGATAAGTAAACTCATCTTT. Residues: CALAVVRGWGISKLIF.